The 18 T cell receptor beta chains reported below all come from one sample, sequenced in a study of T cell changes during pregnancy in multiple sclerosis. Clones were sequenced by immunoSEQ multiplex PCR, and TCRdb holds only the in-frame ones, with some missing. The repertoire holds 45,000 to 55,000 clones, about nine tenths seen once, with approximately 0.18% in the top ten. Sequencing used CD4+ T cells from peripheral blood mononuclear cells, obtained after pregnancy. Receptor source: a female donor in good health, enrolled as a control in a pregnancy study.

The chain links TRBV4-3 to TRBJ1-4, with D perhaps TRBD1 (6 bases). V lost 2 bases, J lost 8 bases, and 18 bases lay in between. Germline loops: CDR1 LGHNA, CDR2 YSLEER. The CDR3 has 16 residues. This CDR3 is CASSQIGAQGREKLFF. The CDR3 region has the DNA TGCGCCAGCAGCCAAATTGGGGCACAGGGAAGGGAAAAACTGTTTTTT.

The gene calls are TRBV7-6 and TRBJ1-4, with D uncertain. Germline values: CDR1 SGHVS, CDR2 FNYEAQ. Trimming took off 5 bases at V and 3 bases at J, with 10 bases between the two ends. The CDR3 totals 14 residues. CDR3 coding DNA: TGTGCCAGCAGCCATCAGAGGGCTAATGAAAAACTGTTTTTT. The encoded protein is CASSHQRANEKLFF.

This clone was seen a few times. CDR3 DNA sequence: TGTGCCAGCAGCCTCATACAGGGGAGCACTGAAGCTTTCTTT. Protein sequence: CASSLIQGSTEAFF. The rearrangement uses TRBV7-9 and TRBJ1-1, with 7 positions matching TRBD1. CDR3 size: 14 residues. V gave up 5 bases and J gave up 4 bases; unmatched junction bases: 7. CDR1 is SEHNR, CDR2 FQNEAQ, per germline (reference sequence).

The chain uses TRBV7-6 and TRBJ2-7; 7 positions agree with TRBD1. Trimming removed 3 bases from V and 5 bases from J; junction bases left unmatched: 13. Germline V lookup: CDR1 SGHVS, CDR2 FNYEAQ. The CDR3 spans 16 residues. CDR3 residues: CASSFYPGQVGDEQYF. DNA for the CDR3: TGTGCCAGCAGCTTTTACCCAGGACAGGTGGGAGACGAGCAGTACTTC.

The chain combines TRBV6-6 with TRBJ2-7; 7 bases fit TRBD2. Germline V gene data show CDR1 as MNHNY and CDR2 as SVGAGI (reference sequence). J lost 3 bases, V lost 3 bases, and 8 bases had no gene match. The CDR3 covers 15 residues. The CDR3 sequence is CASSYLGGDLYEQYF. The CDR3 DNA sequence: TGTGCCAGCAGTTATCTGGGGGGGGATCTCTACGAGCAGTACTTC.

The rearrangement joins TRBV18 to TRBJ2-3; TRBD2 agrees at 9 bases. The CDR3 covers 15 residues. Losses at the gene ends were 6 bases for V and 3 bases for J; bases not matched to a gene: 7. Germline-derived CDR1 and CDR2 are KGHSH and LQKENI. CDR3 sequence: CASSTVAGVTDTQYF. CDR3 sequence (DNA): TGTGCCAGCTCTACCGTAGCGGGGGTTACAGATACGCAGTATTTT.

Written as DNA, the CDR3 is TGTGCCAGCAGCTTAGCGAACGACAGGGTGGGCTATGGCTACACCTTC. The encoded protein is CASSLANDRVGYGYTF. The J gene is TRBJ1-2, the V gene TRBV7-2; 7 nucleotides line up with TRBD1. CDR1 SGHTA and CDR2 FQGNSA come from the germline V gene. V trimming: 0 bases; J trimming: 4 bases; junction bases outside the gene matches: 8. The CDR3 totals 16 residues.

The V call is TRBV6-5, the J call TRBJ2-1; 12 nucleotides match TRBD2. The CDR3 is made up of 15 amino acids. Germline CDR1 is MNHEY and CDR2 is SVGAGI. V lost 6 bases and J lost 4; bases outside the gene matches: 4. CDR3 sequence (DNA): TGTGCCAGCAGAACTAGCGGGGGGCATTACAATGAGCAGTTCTTC. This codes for CASRTSGGHYNEQFF.

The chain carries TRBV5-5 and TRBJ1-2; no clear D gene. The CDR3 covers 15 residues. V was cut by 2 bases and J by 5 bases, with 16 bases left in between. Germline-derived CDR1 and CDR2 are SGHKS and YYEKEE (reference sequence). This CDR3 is CASSLDRLARYGYTF. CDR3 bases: TGTGCCAGCAGCTTAGACCGACTGGCCCGGTATGGCTACACCTTC.

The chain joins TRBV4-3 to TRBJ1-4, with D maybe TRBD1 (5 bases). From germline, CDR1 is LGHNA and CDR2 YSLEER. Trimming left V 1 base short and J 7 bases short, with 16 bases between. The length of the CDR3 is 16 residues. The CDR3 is CASSQVSGRSAEKLFF. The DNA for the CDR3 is TGCGCCAGCAGCCAAGTGTCAGGGCGGTCGGCTGAAAAACTGTTTTTT.

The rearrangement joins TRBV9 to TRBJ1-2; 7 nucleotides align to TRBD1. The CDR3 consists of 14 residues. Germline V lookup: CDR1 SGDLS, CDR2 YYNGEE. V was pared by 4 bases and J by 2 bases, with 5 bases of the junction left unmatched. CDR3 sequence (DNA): TGTGCCAGCAGCCCAGGGACAGAGAACTATGGCTACACCTTC. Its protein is CASSPGTENYGYTF. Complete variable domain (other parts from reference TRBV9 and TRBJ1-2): DSGVTQTPKHLITATGQRVTLRCSPRSGDLSVYWYQQSLDQGLQFLIQYYNGEERAKGNILERFSAQQFPDLHSELNLSSLELGDSALYFCASSPGTENYGYTFGSGTRLTVV.

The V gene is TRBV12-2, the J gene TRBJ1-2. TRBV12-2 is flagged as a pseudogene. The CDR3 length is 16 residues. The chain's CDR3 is CASRLVGNNSNYGYTF. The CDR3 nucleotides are TGTGCAAGTCGCTTAGTCGGGAACAACTCTAACTATGGCTACACCTTC.

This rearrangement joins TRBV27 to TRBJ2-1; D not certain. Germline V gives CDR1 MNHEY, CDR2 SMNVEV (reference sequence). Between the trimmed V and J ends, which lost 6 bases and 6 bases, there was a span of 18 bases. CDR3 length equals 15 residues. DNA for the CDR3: TGTGCCAGCAGCCCTGGGCCAGGCCGACGCAATGAGCAGTTCTTC. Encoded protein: CASSPGPGRRNEQFF.

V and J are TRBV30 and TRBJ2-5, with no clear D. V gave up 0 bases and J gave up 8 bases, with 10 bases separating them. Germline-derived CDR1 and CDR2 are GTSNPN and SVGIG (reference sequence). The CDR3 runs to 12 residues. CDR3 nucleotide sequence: TGTGCCTGGAGTGTCCCGGCAGGCACCCAGTACTTC. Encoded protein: CAWSVPAGTQYF.

This CDR3 is CASSTGETGRNTIYF. The CDR3, as DNA: TGTGCCAGCAGCACAGGGGAGACCGGTCGAAACACCATATATTTT. This chain connects TRBV9 to TRBJ1-3, with 7 positions matching TRBD1. Trimming took 4 bases from V and 5 from J; bases not matched to a gene: 9. The CDR3 totals 15 residues. CDR1 and CDR2 from the germline V gene are SGDLS and YYNGEE.

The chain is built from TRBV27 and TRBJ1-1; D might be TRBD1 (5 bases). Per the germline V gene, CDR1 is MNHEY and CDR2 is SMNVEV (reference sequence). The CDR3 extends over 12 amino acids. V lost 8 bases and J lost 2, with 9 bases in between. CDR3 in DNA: TGTGCCAGCGGACATCTTAACACTGAAGCTTTCTTT. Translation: CASGHLNTEAFF.

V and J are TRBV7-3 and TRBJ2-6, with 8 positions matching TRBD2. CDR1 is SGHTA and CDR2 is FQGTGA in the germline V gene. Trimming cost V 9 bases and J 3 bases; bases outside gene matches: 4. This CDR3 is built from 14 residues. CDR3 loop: CASRGGGGANVLTF. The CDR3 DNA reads TGTGCCAGTCGGGGGGGTGGTGGGGCCAACGTCCTGACTTTC.

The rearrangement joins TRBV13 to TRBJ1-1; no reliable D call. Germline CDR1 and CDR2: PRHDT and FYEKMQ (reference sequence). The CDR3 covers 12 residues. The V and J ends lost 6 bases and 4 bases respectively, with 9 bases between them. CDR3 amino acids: CASSNVRTEAFF. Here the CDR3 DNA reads TGTGCCAGCAGTAATGTCCGCACTGAAGCTTTCTTT.